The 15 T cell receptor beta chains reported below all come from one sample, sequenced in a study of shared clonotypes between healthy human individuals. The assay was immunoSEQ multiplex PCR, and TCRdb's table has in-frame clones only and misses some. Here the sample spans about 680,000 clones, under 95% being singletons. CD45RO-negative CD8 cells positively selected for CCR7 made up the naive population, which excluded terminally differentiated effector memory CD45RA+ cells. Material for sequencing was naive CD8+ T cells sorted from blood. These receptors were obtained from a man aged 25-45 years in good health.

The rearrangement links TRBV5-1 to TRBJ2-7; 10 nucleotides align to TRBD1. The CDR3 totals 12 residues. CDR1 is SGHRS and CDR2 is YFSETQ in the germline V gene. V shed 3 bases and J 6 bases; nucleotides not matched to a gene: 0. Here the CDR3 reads CASSWDRGEQYF. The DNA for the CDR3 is TGCGCCAGCAGCTGGGACAGGGGCGAGCAGTACTTC.

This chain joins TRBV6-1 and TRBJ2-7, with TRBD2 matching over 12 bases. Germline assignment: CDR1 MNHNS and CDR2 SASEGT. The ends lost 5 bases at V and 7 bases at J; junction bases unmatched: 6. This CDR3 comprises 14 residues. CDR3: CASSRLAGVYEQYF. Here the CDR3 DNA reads TGTGCCAGCAGTAGACTAGCGGGAGTATATGAGCAGTACTTC.

CDR3 residues: CASSLAGARETQYF. The DNA for the CDR3 is TGTGCCAGCAGCTTAGCAGGGGCAAGGGAGACCCAGTACTTC. This chain uses TRBV13 with TRBJ2-5, with D perhaps TRBD1 (6 bases). The CDR3 extends over 14 amino acids. The germline V and J ends were trimmed by 1 base and 5 bases, with 11 bases remaining between them. Germline CDR1 is PRHDT and CDR2 is FYEKMQ (reference sequence). The complete variable domain, with remaining parts taken from reference TRBV13 and TRBJ2-5, reads AAGVIQSPRHLIKEKRETATLKCYPIPRHDTVYWYQQGPGQDPQFLISFYEKMQSDKGSIPDRFSAQQFSDYHSELNMSSLELGDSALYFCASSLAGARETQYFGPGTRLLVL.

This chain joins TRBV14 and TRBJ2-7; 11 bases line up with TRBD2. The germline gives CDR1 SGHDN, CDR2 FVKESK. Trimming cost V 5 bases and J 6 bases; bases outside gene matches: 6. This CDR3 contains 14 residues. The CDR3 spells CASSVSGRVSEQYF. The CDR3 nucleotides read TGTGCCAGCAGCGTTAGCGGGAGGGTTTCCGAGCAGTACTTC.

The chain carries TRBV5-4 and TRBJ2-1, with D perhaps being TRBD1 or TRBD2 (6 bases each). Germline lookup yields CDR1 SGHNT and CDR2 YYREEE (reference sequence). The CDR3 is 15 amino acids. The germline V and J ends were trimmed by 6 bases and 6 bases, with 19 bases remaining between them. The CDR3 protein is CASTLGWGAFNEQFF. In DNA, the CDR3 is TGTGCCAGCACCCTCGGATGGGGGGCCTTCAATGAGCAGTTCTTC.

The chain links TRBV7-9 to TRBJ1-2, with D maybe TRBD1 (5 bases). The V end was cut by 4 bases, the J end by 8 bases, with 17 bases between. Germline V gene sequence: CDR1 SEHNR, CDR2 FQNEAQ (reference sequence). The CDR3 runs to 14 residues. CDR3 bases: TGTGCCAGCAGCTACGGGACGGCCCCTGGGGGCTACACCTTC. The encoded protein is CASSYGTAPGGYTF.

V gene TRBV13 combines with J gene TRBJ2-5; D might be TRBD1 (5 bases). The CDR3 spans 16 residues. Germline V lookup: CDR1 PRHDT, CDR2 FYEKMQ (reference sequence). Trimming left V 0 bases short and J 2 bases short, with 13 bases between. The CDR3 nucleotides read TGTGCCAGCAGCTTAGGCCTAGAGCGACAGCAAGAGACCCAGTACTTC. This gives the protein CASSLGLERQQETQYF.

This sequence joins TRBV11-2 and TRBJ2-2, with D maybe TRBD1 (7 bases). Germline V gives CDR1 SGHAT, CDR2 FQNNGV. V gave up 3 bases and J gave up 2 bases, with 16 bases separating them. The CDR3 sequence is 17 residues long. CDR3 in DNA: TGTGCCAGCAGCTTTGGAGGGGCAGGGGGAAACACCGGGGAGCTGTTTTTT. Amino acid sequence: CASSFGGAGGNTGELFF.

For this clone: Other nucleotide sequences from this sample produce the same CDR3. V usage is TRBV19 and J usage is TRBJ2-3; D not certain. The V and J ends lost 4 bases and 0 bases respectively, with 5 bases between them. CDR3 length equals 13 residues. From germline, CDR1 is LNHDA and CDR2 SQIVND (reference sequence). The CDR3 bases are TGTGCCAGTAGTACAACTAGCACAGATACGCAGTATTTT. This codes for CASSTTSTDTQYF.

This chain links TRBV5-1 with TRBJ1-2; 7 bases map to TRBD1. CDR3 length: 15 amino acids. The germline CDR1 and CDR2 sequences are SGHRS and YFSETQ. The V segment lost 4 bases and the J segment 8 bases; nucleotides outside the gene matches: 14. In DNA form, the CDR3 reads TGCGCCAGCAGCCCCGACAGGGCCGCCTGGGGGGGCTACACCTTC. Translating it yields CASSPDRAAWGGYTF. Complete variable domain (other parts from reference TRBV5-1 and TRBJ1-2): KAGVTQTPRYLIKTRGQQVTLSCSPISGHRSVSWYQQTPGQGLQFLFEYFSETQRNKGNFPGRFSGRQFSNSRSEMNVSTLELGDSALYLCASSPDRAAWGGYTFGSGTRLTVV.

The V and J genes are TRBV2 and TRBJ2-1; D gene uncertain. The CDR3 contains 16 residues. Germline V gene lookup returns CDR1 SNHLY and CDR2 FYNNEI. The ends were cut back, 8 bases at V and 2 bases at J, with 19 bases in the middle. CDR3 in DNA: TGTGCCAGCGTTGCGGATGGCGCGTCTCCCTACAATGAGCAGTTCTTC. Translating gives CASVADGASPYNEQFF. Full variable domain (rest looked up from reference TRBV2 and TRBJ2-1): EPEVTQTPSHQVTQMGQEVILRCVPISNHLYFYWYRQILGQKVEFLVSFYNNEISEKSEIFDDQFSVERPDGSNFTLKIRSTKLEDSAMYFCASVADGASPYNEQFFGPGTRLTVL.

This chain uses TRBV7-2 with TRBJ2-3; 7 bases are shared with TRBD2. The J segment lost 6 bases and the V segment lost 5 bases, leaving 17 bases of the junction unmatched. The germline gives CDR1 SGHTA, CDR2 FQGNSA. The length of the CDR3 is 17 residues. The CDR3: CASSPRSGGPDVDTQYF. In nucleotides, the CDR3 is TGTGCCAGCAGCCCGCGATCGGGGGGACCCGACGTGGATACGCAGTATTTT. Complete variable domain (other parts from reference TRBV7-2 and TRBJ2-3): GAGVSQSPSNKVTEKGKDVELRCDPISGHTALYWYRQSLGQGLEFLIYFQGNSAPDKSGLPSDRFSAERTGGSVSTLTIQRTQQEDSAVYLCASSPRSGGPDVDTQYFGPGTRLTVL.

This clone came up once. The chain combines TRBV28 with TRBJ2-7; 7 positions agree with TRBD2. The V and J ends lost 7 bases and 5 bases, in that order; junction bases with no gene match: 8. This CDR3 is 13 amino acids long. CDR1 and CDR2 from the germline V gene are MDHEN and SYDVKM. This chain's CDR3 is CASKGLLQDEQYF. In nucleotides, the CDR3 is TGTGCCAGCAAGGGACTACTACAGGACGAGCAGTACTTC.

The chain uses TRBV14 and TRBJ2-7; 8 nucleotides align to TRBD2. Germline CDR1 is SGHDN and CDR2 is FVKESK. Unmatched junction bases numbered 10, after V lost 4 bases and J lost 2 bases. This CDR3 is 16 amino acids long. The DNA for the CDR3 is TGTGCCAGCAGCCCGGGGGCTAGCGGGCCAGCCTACGAGCAGTACTTC. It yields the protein CASSPGASGPAYEQYF.

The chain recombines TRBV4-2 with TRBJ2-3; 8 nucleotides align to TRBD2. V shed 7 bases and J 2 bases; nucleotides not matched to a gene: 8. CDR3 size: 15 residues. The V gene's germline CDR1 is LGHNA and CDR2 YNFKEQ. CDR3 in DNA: TGTGCCAGCAACAAAGCGGGAGAGGCCACAGATACGCAGTATTTT. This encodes CASNKAGEATDTQYF.